This T cell receptor (beta chain) was identified in a study of blood T cell repertoires in COVID-19 (dated by TCRdb to the early 2020s). About the full investigation: Samples covering the acute and convalescent phases of COVID-19 were provided by collaborators in the United States, Italy and Spain. The dataset comprised deeply sampled blood TCRbeta repertoires from subjects exposed to, actively infected with, or recovered from COVID-19. Where HLA class I and class II types were available, the types were taken from metadata supplied by the sample provider, not from assay-based typing. The prospective study material was composed of cDNA or gDNA derived from T cells, B-cell-depleted T cells, or PBMCs. The repertoires were released in a freely available public database meant as a resource for research on the immune response to SARS-CoV-2. Sample metadata almost always included a de-identified subject ID, COVID-19 status, age in years and sex. The samples were drawn from the first 160 participants of the ongoing ImmuneRACE study and from 1,200 or so subjects provided by 6 global collaborators.

TCRbeta CDR3 regions were amplified from genomic DNA using the immunoSEQ Assay, a bias-controlled multiplex PCR. The authors' analysis ran thus. The number of nucleated cells in each sample was estimated by amplification of reference gene primers within the assay. Sequence reads were collapsed and filtered to measure the absolute abundance of every unique TCRbeta CDR3 rearrangement. For each sample, productive Simpson clonality was calculated by taking the square root of Simpson's diversity index across productive rearrangements. Imported from immuneACCESS, the table was reduced by TCRdb to in-frame sequences with V and J called. These copies leave out some clones; in studies compared against another copy, an unresolved V gene accounts for under half, and the cause of the remainder is not known. That table furnishes V, J and clone size, whereas the DNA furnished D and trimming. This sample lists about 340,000 clones; around 83% were detected once. Jointly, the top ten make up approximately 3% of the sample.

Cut back by 5 bases and 6 bases, the V and J ends lie 11 bases apart. Spanning cysteine to phenylalanine, the CDR3 consists of 13 amino acids. Only CDR3 DNA remains: 39 bases, in frame from the first base. The germline V gene (reference sequence) provides CDR1 LNHDA and CDR2 SQIVND. As regards this clone: It has no known antigen specificity. No base-level quality is on record; no much larger clone is a single base apart.

The collaborating institutions used their own protocols to collect whole blood in K2EDTA tubes. For TCRbeta analysis, collaborators shipped samples as frozen whole blood, isolated PBMCs, or DNA extracted from either of those sample types. Here is what the overall study found, with its caveats: Clinical and demographic metadata were provided uncurated, with the amount varying by source and participant.

This sequence uses TRBV19 and TRBJ2-1; TRBD2 might be the D gene, on 6 matching bases. Sequencing input: peripheral blood. This sequence was found in a man aged 30 to 45 with active or convalescent COVID-19. The nucleotides are TGTGCCAGTAGTGCGACTAGGGGCAATGAGCAGTTCTTC. It specifies CASSATRGNEQFF. Extended through the reference TRBV19 and TRBJ2-1 proteins, this CDR3 yields the full variable domain: DGGITQSPKYLFRKEGQNVTLSCEQNLNHDAMYWYRQDPGQGLRLIYYSQIVNDFQKGDIAEGYSVSREKKESFPLTVTSAQKNPTAFYLCASSATRGNEQFFGPGTRLTVL.